The 18 T cell receptor beta chains reported below all come from one sample, sequenced in a study of shared clonotypes between healthy human individuals (dated by TCRdb to the early 2020s). Libraries were made using the immunoSEQ multiplex PCR assay. TCRdb re-hosts the immuneACCESS table, in-frame sequences only. Its copies lack some clones; in the studies checked, an unresolved V gene accounts for under half of them, and the cause for the rest is not known. The sample includes hundreds of thousands of clones, with around 76% observed a single time. Around 13% of the sample rests with the top ten. The sequencing input was PBMCs. The receptor set was obtained from a woman in her thirties or forties in good health. Some clones in this sample may be carry-over from other donors' samples.

Ten or more counts support this clone. This rearrangement joins TRBV7-9 to TRBJ2-5; 8 bases fit TRBD1. V gave up 4 bases and J gave up 5 bases; unmatched junction bases: 3. Germline V gene sequence: CDR1 SEHNR, CDR2 FQNEAQ (reference sequence). The CDR3 loop spans 13 amino acids. The CDR3 region has the DNA TGTGCCAGCAGCTCCAGGGGGCCCGAGACCCAGTACTTC. Translating it yields CASSSRGPETQYF.

The rearrangement links TRBV10-3 to TRBJ2-3, with 10 bases identical to TRBD2. The CDR3 runs to 15 residues. Germline loops: CDR1 ENHRY, CDR2 SYGVKD. Trimming at V came to 6 bases and at J to 0 bases, leaving 3 bases not matched to a gene. The CDR3 DNA sequence: TGTGCCATCAGGGGACTAGCGTCTAGCACAGATACGCAGTATTTT. Translating it yields CAIRGLASSTDTQYF.

As to this clone: The junction shows a germline mismatch at one end, possibly a read error. This chain links TRBV25-1 with TRBJ2-2, with D maybe TRBD1 (6 bases). CDR3 length: 16 amino acids. Germline CDR1 is MGHDK and CDR2 is SYGVNS. The CDR3 loop is CASSGQDHSNTGEPFF. The CDR3 DNA reads as TGTGCCAGCAGTGGACAGGACCACTCGAACACCGGGGAGCCGTTTTTT.

The chain has TRBV19 and TRBJ1-2, with 7 bases lining up with TRBD1. The J segment lost 0 bases and the V segment lost 6 bases, leaving 1 base of the junction unmatched. The CDR3 has 13 residues. Looked up from germline, CDR1 is LNHDA and CDR2 is SQIVND (reference sequence). In DNA, the CDR3 is TGTGCCAGTAGGGGACAGACTAACTATGGCTACACCTTC. It codes for CASRGQTNYGYTF. Full variable domain (missing parts from reference TRBV19 and TRBJ1-2): DGGITQSPKYLFRKEGQNVTLSCEQNLNHDAMYWYRQDPGQGLRLIYYSQIVNDFQKGDIAEGYSVSREKKESFPLTVTSAQKNPTAFYLCASRGQTNYGYTFGSGTRLTVV.

V usage is TRBV7-6 and J usage is TRBJ2-1; 8 nucleotides align to TRBD1. Per the germline V gene, CDR1 is SGHVS and CDR2 is FNYEAQ. V shed 1 base, J shed 2 bases, and the junction held 1 base outside the gene matches. The CDR3 has 15 amino acids. The CDR3 DNA reads as TGTGCCAGCAGCTTAGAACAGGGGGCCTACAATGAGCAGTTCTTC. It specifies CASSLEQGAYNEQFF.

The chain recombines TRBV18 with TRBJ2-1, with 9 bases aligning to TRBD1. The CDR3 runs to 13 residues. Germline lookup yields CDR1 KGHSH and CDR2 LQKENI. The V gene end was trimmed by 0 bases and the J gene end by 9 bases; junction bases not matched to a gene: 0. The CDR3 reads CASSPPTGGEQFF. DNA of the CDR3: TGTGCCAGCTCACCACCGACAGGGGGTGAGCAGTTCTTC.

The gene calls are TRBV2 and TRBJ1-2; tentative D call: TRBD1 (6 bases). The CDR3 extends over 15 amino acids. Germline CDR1 SNHLY, CDR2 FYNNEI. Deletions cut 8 bases from V and 3 bases from J, with 19 bases between. The CDR3 loop reads CASPAGGGHHYGYTF. The CDR3 DNA is TGTGCCAGCCCCGCTGGGGGGGGCCATCACTATGGCTACACCTTC.

This rearrangement joins TRBV7-2 to TRBJ1-3; no clear D. Germline CDR1 SGHTA, CDR2 FQGNSA. The length of the CDR3 is 16 residues. V was trimmed by 6 bases and J by 0 bases, leaving 15 bases between them. Written as DNA, the CDR3 is TGTGCCAGCAGTTACTACTTAGCTAGCTCTGGAAACACCATATATTTT. The encoded protein is CASSYYLASSGNTIYF.

V is TRBV2 and J is TRBJ1-3; tentative D call: TRBD1 (6 bases). Trimming took off 7 bases at V and 7 bases at J, with 11 bases between the two ends. CDR3 length equals 12 residues. Germline CDR1 is SNHLY and CDR2 is FYNNEI. For the CDR3, the DNA is TGTGCCAGCACCTACACAGGGAACACCATATATTTT. Protein sequence: CASTYTGNTIYF.

This clone was observed a few times. This rearrangement joins TRBV18 to TRBJ2-1; 9 nucleotides align to TRBD2. Trimming took 3 bases from V and 3 from J; bases not matched to a gene: 6. The length of the CDR3 is 16 residues. Germline CDR1 KGHSH, CDR2 LQKENI. The CDR3 DNA reads TGTGCCAGCTCACCCCAGACTAGCGGTTTCTACAATGAGCAGTTCTTC. It yields the protein CASSPQTSGFYNEQFF.

This clone was detected once. The chain joins TRBV4-3 to TRBJ2-3, with 8 positions matching TRBD2. CDR1 and CDR2 (germline): LGHNA, YSLEER. Germline trimming cut 0 bases from V and 11 bases from J; bases unmatched to any gene: 4. CDR3 length equals 13 residues. DNA for the CDR3: TGCGCCAGCAGCCAAGAAGTGCGGGAGGAGCAGTATTTT. This codes for CASSQEVREEQYF.

V is TRBV6-6 and J is TRBJ2-2; D gene ambiguous. There are 14 residues in the CDR3. Trimming removed 0 bases at V and 4 bases at J, with 6 bases between. Germline CDR1 reads MNHNY; CDR2 reads SVGAGI (reference sequence). The CDR3 region has the DNA TGTGCCAGCAGTTACTCACCCACCACCGGGGAGCTGTTTTTT. Its protein is CASSYSPTTGELFF.

The rearrangement links TRBV19 to TRBJ1-1; D is unclear. The CDR3 consists of 14 residues. V shed 5 bases and J shed 5 bases, with 15 bases lying between them. Germline assignment: CDR1 LNHDA and CDR2 SQIVND (reference sequence). The CDR3 loop reads CASSQRRVRTEAFF. DNA for the CDR3: TGTGCCAGTAGTCAAAGAAGGGTAAGAACTGAAGCTTTCTTT.

The chain uses TRBV27 and TRBJ1-3; the D is unclear. V was cut by 0 bases and J by 5 bases, with 8 bases left in between. This CDR3 region has 14 residues. CDR1 and CDR2 from the germline V gene are MNHEY and SMNVEV (reference sequence). In DNA form, the CDR3 reads TGTGCCAGCAGTTTATCGAGGGCCAGAAACACCATATATTTT. Its protein is CASSLSRARNTIYF.

The V gene is TRBV19, the J gene TRBJ2-5; 8 bases match TRBD1. Germline V lookup: CDR1 LNHDA, CDR2 SQIVND (reference sequence). This CDR3 comprises 14 residues. Trimming at V came to 4 bases and at J to 5 bases, leaving 6 bases not matched to a gene. CDR3 region: CASSRQGAHETQYF. CDR3 sequence (DNA): TGTGCCAGTAGTAGGCAGGGGGCGCACGAGACCCAGTACTTC.

The V gene is TRBV30, the J gene TRBJ2-1; TRBD2 is a possible D gene (6 bases). CDR3 length equals 12 residues. Trimming removed 3 bases at V and 7 bases at J, with 10 bases between. CDR1 and CDR2 (germline): GTSNPN, SVGIG (reference sequence). CDR3 loop: CAWSGSGNEQFF. In nucleotides, the CDR3 is TGTGCCTGGAGCGGGAGTGGGAATGAGCAGTTCTTC. Combining the CDR3 with reference TRBV30 and TRBJ2-1 gives the whole variable domain SQTIHQWPATLVQPVGSPLSLECTVEGTSNPNLYWYRQAAGRGLQLLFYSVGIGQISSEVPQNLSASRPQDRQFILSSKKLLLSDSGFYLCAWSGSGNEQFFGPGTRLTVL.

This clone occurred a few times. Given a far larger clone just one base away, this is likely a sequencing read error. The J gene is TRBJ2-7, the V gene TRBV30, with D perhaps being TRBD1 or TRBD2 (5 bases each). The germline V gene has CDR1 GTSNPN and CDR2 SVGIG (reference sequence). V was cut by 7 bases and J by 5 bases, with 18 bases left in between. The CDR3 spans 13 residues. The CDR3 loop reads CASPGPSIHEQYF. The CDR3 DNA is TGTGCCTCGCCGGGACCGTCCATCCACGAGCAGTACTTC.

The chain couples TRBV27 to TRBJ1-1, with TRBD1 as a possible D gene (5 bases). The CDR3 has 18 amino acids. V lost 1 base and J lost 3, with 21 bases in between. Germline CDR1 and CDR2: MNHEY and SMNVEV (reference sequence). The CDR3 reads CASSLFSQGASRDTEAFF. The CDR3, as DNA: TGTGCCAGCAGTTTATTTTCCCAGGGCGCCTCGCGAGACACTGAAGCTTTCTTT.